Sequencing of this T cell receptor (beta chain) was carried out in a study of shared clonotypes between healthy human individuals. Whole-study context: Used for every donor were three CD4 naive, three CD4 memory, two CD8 naive and one CD8 memory plate. Study-wide findings and caveats: Naive CD4 clonotype sharing across a few donors was around 5.5%. Investigators expected sequencing depth to affect clonotype sharing among donors.

Here immunoSEQ multiplex PCR was the method, and the copy in TCRdb shows in-frame clones only, minus some. Altogether some 1,900,000 clones are present, about 95% being singletons, with the ten largest covering 0.95% to 1.5%. CD8 cells classed as naive were CD45RO-negative and positively selected for CCR7, excluding terminally differentiated effector memory CD45RA+ cells. With respect to this clone: Its target is not known.

Material for sequencing was naive CD8+ T cells sorted from blood. The receptor's source is a man aged 18 to 30 in good health.

The DNA of the CDR3 is TGTGCCAGCAGCTCAGCGGATAACGAGCAGTACTTC. It codes for CASSSADNEQYF. The chain joins TRBV13 to TRBJ2-7; tentative D call: TRBD2 (5 bases). Trimming removed 4 bases at V and 5 bases at J, with 9 bases between. CDR3 size: 12 residues. Germline lookup yields CDR1 PRHDT and CDR2 FYEKMQ (reference sequence).